Listed here are 8 T cell receptor beta chains from one sample, sequenced in a study of cytomegalovirus exposure and HLA in healthy donors. Primers for the PCR totalled 60 Vbeta and 13 Jbeta. Sequenced by immunoSEQ multiplex PCR; TCRdb stores in-frame clones only, minus some. The sample data list fewer than 130,000 clones. The sample taken for sequencing was PBMCs. The receptor set was obtained from a man aged 45-65 years in good health and CMV-seronegative.

V gene TRBV30 combines with J gene TRBJ1-3, with a possible D match to TRBD1 (5 bases). Germline V gene data show CDR1 as GTSNPN and CDR2 as SVGIG (reference sequence). V was shortened by 8 bases and J by 1 base, with 12 bases between the two germline ends. The CDR3 is 13 residues long. The CDR3 here is CAGLRGSGNTIYF. CDR3 sequence (DNA): TGTGCCGGGCTGCGGGGGTCTGGAAACACCATATATTTT.

The chain uses TRBV6-6 and TRBJ2-5; TRBD2 agrees at 9 bases. The CDR3 is 15 residues long. V lost 6 bases, J lost 5 bases, and 10 bases stayed unmatched. Germline-derived CDR1 and CDR2 are MNHNY and SVGAGI (reference sequence). CDR3 in DNA: TGTGCCAGCAGGCCCCCCCGGCTAGCGGGGGAGACCCAGTACTTC. Protein: CASRPPRLAGETQYF.

A remark on this clone: The same CDR3 is also encoded by other DNA sequences in this sample. The rearrangement links TRBV5-1 to TRBJ2-2, with 8 nucleotides matching TRBD1. V shed 5 bases and J 2 bases; nucleotides not matched to a gene: 5. CDR1 is SGHRS, CDR2 YFSETQ, per germline. This CDR3 region has 15 residues. In nucleotides, the CDR3 is TGCGCCAGCAGTTCCGGGACAGGAAACACCGGGGAGCTGTTTTTT. This encodes CASSSGTGNTGELFF.

V usage is TRBV7-6 and J usage is TRBJ2-7; TRBD2 matches at 8 bases. Germline V lookup: CDR1 SGHVS, CDR2 FNYEAQ. The CDR3 extends over 14 amino acids. V was clipped by 5 bases and J by 2 bases; unmatched bases: 5. The chain's CDR3 is CASSTSGRTYEQYF. CDR3 nucleotides: TGTGCCAGCAGCACTAGCGGACGGACCTACGAGCAGTACTTC. Drawing the rest from reference TRBV7-6 and TRBJ2-7, the complete variable domain is GAGVSQSPRYKVTKRGQDVALRCDPISGHVSLYWYRQALGQGPEFLTYFNYEAQQDKSGLPNDRFSAERPEGSISTLTIQRTEQRDSAMYRCASSTSGRTYEQYFGPGTRLTVT.

The CDR3 nucleotides are TGTGCCAGTAGTATGGGGCGGATGAACACTGAAGCTTTCTTT. Encoded protein: CASSMGRMNTEAFF. The chain joins TRBV19 to TRBJ1-1; weak D call: TRBD1 (5 bases). V gave up 3 bases and J gave up 0 bases, with 8 bases separating them. The CDR3 contains 14 residues. Germline-derived CDR1 and CDR2 are LNHDA and SQIVND (reference sequence).

The chain combines TRBV19 with TRBJ2-7, with D perhaps TRBD2 (6 bases). This CDR3 spans 13 amino acids. Germline V gene data show CDR1 as LNHDA and CDR2 as SQIVND (reference sequence). With 5 bases removed from V and 2 bases from J, the gap between germline ends came to 10 bases. In DNA, the CDR3 is TGTGCCAGTAGTGGCGGGGAACCCTACGAGCAGTACTTC. Amino acids: CASSGGEPYEQYF.

This sequence joins TRBV5-1 and TRBJ2-3; TRBD2 aligns across 7 bases. The length of the CDR3 is 16 residues. Germline CDR1 and CDR2: SGHRS and YFSETQ. V shed 5 bases and J 0 bases; nucleotides not matched to a gene: 9. CDR3 sequence: CASRPGLADSTDTQYF. The DNA for the CDR3 is TGCGCCAGCAGACCTGGGCTAGCGGACAGCACAGATACGCAGTATTTT. The full variable domain, in which reference TRBV5-1 and TRBJ2-3 provide the parts outside the CDR3, is KAGVTQTPRYLIKTRGQQVTLSCSPISGHRSVSWYQQTPGQGLQFLFEYFSETQRNKGNFPGRFSGRQFSNSRSEMNVSTLELGDSALYLCASRPGLADSTDTQYFGPGTRLTVL.

This chain joins TRBV11-3 and TRBJ2-3, with D unresolved. Germline V gene data show CDR1 as SGHNT and CDR2 as YENEEA. This CDR3 comprises 16 residues. V was clipped by 1 base and J by 2 bases, with 13 bases between them. Written as DNA, the CDR3 is TGTGCCAGCAGCTTAGGTTTGGGCAGATCCACAGATACGCAGTATTTT. It is translated as CASSLGLGRSTDTQYF.